This T cell receptor (beta chain) was recovered during a study of Ad26.COV2.S vaccination and SARS-CoV-2 variants. Findings and limits, study-wide: Non-spike TCR breadth was similar in vaccine and placebo recipients. It is possible that the TCR breadth and depth analyses underestimated the total T cell responses.

As for this clone: Its antigen is unknown.

Profiled with immunoSEQ multiplex PCR; TCRdb holds only in-frame clones, not every one. The repertoire holds more than 150,000 clones, with around 88% as singletons. CDR3 size: 14 residues. Germline CDR1 MNHEY, CDR2 SVGEGT. V was trimmed by 4 bases and J by 0 bases, leaving 6 bases between them. The clonotype originates from a human donor who had recovered from COVID-19. The rearrangement links TRBV6-2 or TRBV6-3 to TRBJ1-4; perhaps TRBD1 as D (6 bases). Sequenced material: peripheral blood, taken after recovery from COVID-19. The CDR3 nucleotides read TGTGCCAGCAGTTCAGGGGCAACTAATGAAAAACTGTTTTTT. It yields the protein CASSSGATNEKLFF.